The 15 T cell receptor beta chains listed next were all sequenced from one sample in a study of blood T cell repertoires in COVID-19. Clones were read by immunoSEQ multiplex PCR, and TCRdb kept only the in-frame ones, dropping some. The table records fewer than 90,000 clones, 90% to 95% of them present only once. The sequenced material came from peripheral blood. The receptors stem from a human donor with active COVID-19. The donor label of this sample is uncertain.

V is TRBV4-3 and J is TRBJ2-3, with 9 bases lining up with TRBD2. With 0 bases clipped from V and 3 bases from J, the junction kept 7 bases outside the gene matches. CDR3 length: 17 residues. Germline V lookup: CDR1 LGHNA, CDR2 YSLEER. For the CDR3, the DNA is TGCGCCAGCAGCCAAGATTGGGCGGGAGGGCCGACAGATACGCAGTATTTT. It translates to CASSQDWAGGPTDTQYF.

This clone was observed at least ten times. V and J are TRBV12-3 or TRBV12-4 and TRBJ2-7; a weak D match, TRBD1 (6 bases). The CDR3 spans 13 residues. Trimming pared 5 bases from V and 5 bases from J, leaving 13 bases between. DNA for the CDR3: TGTGCCAGCAGTGCAGGGGCTGGGCACGAGCAGTACTTC. It encodes CASSAGAGHEQYF.

The V gene is TRBV28, the J gene TRBJ2-7; D may be TRBD1 (5 bases). The CDR3 consists of 13 residues. Germline-derived CDR1 and CDR2 are MDHEN and SYDVKM. The germline V and J ends were trimmed by 7 bases and 3 bases, with 13 bases remaining between them. The CDR3 sequence is CASMRQKYYEQYF. The CDR3 DNA reads TGTGCCAGCATGAGACAGAAGTACTACGAGCAGTACTTC.

The chain employs TRBV27 and TRBJ1-5; D is unclear. The length of the CDR3 is 13 residues. Trimming removed 3 bases at V and 7 bases at J, with 10 bases between. The germline V gene has CDR1 MNHEY and CDR2 SMNVEV (reference sequence). The CDR3 DNA reads as TGTGCCAGCAGTTTGGAGGTACGACAGCCCCAGCATTTT. Translated, it gives CASSLEVRQPQHF.

This clone occurred once. The chain joins TRBV3-1 (or the pseudogene TRBV3-2) to TRBJ2-1, with 8 bases identical to TRBD2. Germline V gene data show CDR1 as LGHDT and CDR2 as YNNKEL (reference sequence). The V and J ends lost 3 bases and 10 bases, in that order; junction bases with no gene match: 2. CDR3 length: 12 amino acids. The CDR3 sequence: CASSQTSAEQFF. The CDR3 DNA reads TGTGCCAGCAGCCAGACTAGCGCGGAGCAGTTCTTC.

This chain joins TRBV7-8 and TRBJ2-5; 8 bases map to TRBD2. Germline CDR1 is SGHVS and CDR2 is FQNEAQ. The V segment lost 8 bases and the J segment 7 bases; nucleotides outside the gene matches: 12. The CDR3 consists of 14 residues. The CDR3 protein is CASDYGRVPGTQYF. The CDR3 DNA is TGTGCCAGCGACTACGGGAGGGTTCCCGGGACCCAGTACTTC. The full variable domain, its missing parts supplied by reference TRBV7-8 and TRBJ2-5, is GAGVSQSPRYKVAKRGQDVALRCDPISGHVSLFWYQQALGQGPEFLTYFQNEAQLDKSGLPSDRFFAERPEGSVSTLKIQRTQQEDSAVYLCASDYGRVPGTQYFGPGTRLLVL.

The rearrangement links TRBV14 to TRBJ1-3; D possibly corresponds to TRBD1 (6 bases). The germline V gene has CDR1 SGHDN and CDR2 FVKESK. Trimming took off 5 bases at V and 0 bases at J, with 14 bases between the two ends. CDR3 size: 16 residues. The CDR3 DNA reads as TGTGCCAGCAGCAAACAGGGCCCCCTCTCTGGAAACACCATATATTTT. As protein: CASSKQGPLSGNTIYF.

The rearrangement uses TRBV29-1 and TRBJ1-1; TRBD1 might be the D (5 bases). V lost 4 bases and J lost 7, with 25 bases in between. The length of the CDR3 is 16 residues. CDR1 and CDR2 (germline): SQVTM, ANQGSEA. DNA of the CDR3: TGCAGCGTTGCCCACTTCACCGGGACGGGGGTTGGTGAAGCTTTCTTT. Amino acid sequence: CSVAHFTGTGVGEAFF.

The chain links TRBV6-1 to TRBJ1-1; D gene uncertain. Germline CDR1 and CDR2: MNHNS and SASEGT. There are 12 residues in the CDR3. V lost 3 bases, J lost 1 base, and 3 bases lay in between. In nucleotides, the CDR3 is TGTGCCAGCAGTGAGAGGAACACTGAAGCTTTCTTT. It translates to CASSERNTEAFF.

The rearrangement links TRBV6-5 to TRBJ2-4; the match to TRBD1 covers 7 bases. This CDR3 is built from 15 residues. Germline V gene sequence: CDR1 MNHEY, CDR2 SVGAGI. V shed 8 bases, J shed 1 base, and the junction held 8 bases outside the gene matches. CDR3 bases: TGTGCCAGCTCACAGGGGTTGCTGGCCAAAAACATTCAGTACTTC. Its protein is CASSQGLLAKNIQYF.

A single count supports this clone. The chain recombines TRBV10-1 with TRBJ2-5, with TRBD2 matching 7 bases. The ends lost 2 bases at V and 6 bases at J; junction bases unmatched: 3. CDR1 and CDR2 (germline): WNHNN, SYGVQD (reference sequence). This CDR3 contains 13 residues. CDR3: CASSESGKQTQYF. The CDR3 DNA reads TGCGCCAGCAGTGAGAGCGGGAAACAGACCCAGTACTTC.

V is TRBV19 and J is TRBJ2-1; 11 bases align to TRBD2. The CDR3 runs 15 residues. Unmatched junction bases numbered 6, after V lost 7 bases and J lost 4 bases. Germline-derived CDR1 and CDR2 are LNHDA and SQIVND (reference sequence). CDR3 nucleotides: TGTGCCAGTACCGTTAGCGGGAGGGGTTACAATGAGCAGTTCTTC. It yields the protein CASTVSGRGYNEQFF.

This chain links TRBV18 with TRBJ2-7; 9 nucleotides match TRBD1. V gave up 0 bases and J gave up 4 bases; unmatched junction bases: 4. Germline lookup yields CDR1 KGHSH and CDR2 LQKENI. The CDR3 has 15 residues. The CDR3 protein is CASSPPMGQGYEQYF. The CDR3 DNA reads as TGTGCCAGCTCACCACCGATGGGACAGGGTTACGAGCAGTACTTC.

V and J are TRBV19 and TRBJ2-7, with D hard to call. Germline V lookup: CDR1 LNHDA, CDR2 SQIVND (reference sequence). V shed 2 bases and J shed 2 bases, with 16 bases lying between them. The CDR3 is made up of 16 amino acids. CDR3 nucleotides: TGTGCCAGTAGTATAACGGTCCTAACGCCCACCTACGAGCAGTACTTC. It encodes CASSITVLTPTYEQYF.

This chain connects TRBV11-3 to TRBJ1-3; TRBD1 matches at 7 bases. After removal of 5 bases from V and 0 bases from J, the junction contained 4 bases not matched to a gene. The CDR3 extends over 15 amino acids. Germline CDR1 is SGHNT and CDR2 is YENEEA. This CDR3 reads CASSPTGVSGNTIYF. The DNA of the CDR3 is TGTGCCAGCAGCCCAACAGGGGTCTCTGGAAACACCATATATTTT.